Presented here are 18 T cell receptor beta chains from one specimen sequenced in a study of blood T cell repertoires in COVID-19. Clones were read by immunoSEQ multiplex PCR, and TCRdb kept only the in-frame ones, dropping some. The data show fewer than 300,000 clones, 85% to 90% seen once. Sequenced material: peripheral blood. The source is a woman in her forties who had recovered from COVID-19.

V usage is TRBV24-1 and J usage is TRBJ2-5; 14 bases align to TRBD2. CDR3 length: 17 residues. The germline gives CDR1 KGHDR, CDR2 SFDVKD. V lost 5 bases to trimming and J lost 1 base; unmatched junction nucleotides: 5. CDR3 sequence (DNA): TGTGCCACCAGTGCCGGACTAGCGGGAGGCCCCCAAGAGACCCAGTACTTC. Translated: CATSAGLAGGPQETQYF.

The genes are TRBV5-6 and TRBJ1-1; weak D call: TRBD1 (5 bases). Germline values: CDR1 SGHDT, CDR2 YYEEEE. V lost 3 bases, J lost 5 bases, and 20 bases lay in between. CDR3 length equals 16 residues. CDR3 bases: TGTGCCAGCAGCTGGGGAGTGGGGGGTTCGAAGACTGAAGCTTTCTTT. Translated: CASSWGVGGSKTEAFF.

V is TRBV19 and J is TRBJ1-5; tentative D call: TRBD1 (6 bases). The ends were cut back, 7 bases at V and 6 bases at J, with 19 bases in the middle. Germline V gene data show CDR1 as LNHDA and CDR2 as SQIVND (reference sequence). This CDR3 is 15 amino acids long. The CDR3 DNA sequence: TGTGCCAGTACCCCCCGGGGGGCGCGGGTTCAGCCCCAGCATTTT. It encodes CASTPRGARVQPQHF.

V gene TRBV6-5 combines with J gene TRBJ2-2, with 15 bases lining up with TRBD2. After removal of 6 bases from V and 9 bases from J, the junction contained 5 bases not matched to a gene. The germline V gene has CDR1 MNHEY and CDR2 SVGAGI. The CDR3 spans 15 residues. In nucleotides, the CDR3 is TGTGCCAGCAGCTACGGACTAGCGGGAGGGTGGGAGCTGTTTTTT. As protein: CASSYGLAGGWELFF.

The chain employs TRBV7-2 and TRBJ2-1; 7 positions agree with TRBD2. The CDR3 has 15 residues. Per the germline V gene, CDR1 is SGHTA and CDR2 is FQGNSA. V trimming: 5 bases; J trimming: 4 bases; junction bases outside the gene matches: 8. The CDR3 DNA reads as TGTGCCAGCAGCCCCCGGCTAGCGGCGTACAATGAGCAGTTCTTC. It encodes CASSPRLAAYNEQFF.

The rearrangement links TRBV4-3 to TRBJ2-2; TRBD1 might be the D (6 bases). Germline loops: CDR1 LGHNA, CDR2 YSLEER. The CDR3 is 17 residues long. Trimming shortened V by 0 bases and J by 0 bases, and 11 bases separated the two germline ends. The CDR3: CASSQDQGPPNTGELFF. The CDR3 nucleotides are TGCGCCAGCAGCCAAGATCAGGGGCCGCCGAACACCGGGGAGCTGTTTTTT.

The rearrangement links TRBV6-2 or TRBV6-3 to TRBJ1-2; D is undetermined. Per the germline V gene, CDR1 is MNHEY and CDR2 is SVGEGT. Trimming left V 5 bases short and J 8 bases short, with 15 bases between. The CDR3 sequence is 13 residues long. CDR3 sequence: CASSLMDRGGYTF. As DNA, the CDR3 is TGTGCCAGCAGTCTGATGGACCGGGGAGGCTACACCTTC.

The chain carries TRBV6-2 or TRBV6-3 and TRBJ1-5; D gene unclear. CDR3 size: 16 residues. Germline V lookup: CDR1 MNHEY, CDR2 SVGEGT. Trimming stripped 6 bases from V and 6 bases from J, with 21 bases between. The CDR3, as DNA: TGTGCCAGCAGGTACGGTTTGCGGCTAATGGGTCAGCCCCAGCATTTT. Translation gives CASRYGLRLMGQPQHF.

This clone was recorded only once. The CDR3, as DNA: TGTGCCAGTAGTATAGGGTTGGGGGGAGACAGGCAGGGGACTAACGTCCCGGGCACAGATACGCAGTATTTT. This translates into CASSIGLGGDRQGTNVPGTDTQYF. The chain links TRBV19 to TRBJ2-3; D might be TRBD2 (7 bases). Germline V gene lookup returns CDR1 LNHDA and CDR2 SQIVND (reference sequence). This CDR3 comprises 24 residues. The V gene lost 1 base and the J gene lost 1 base, with 36 bases spanning the gap.

The chain carries TRBV5-5 and TRBJ2-7, with 8 bases aligning to TRBD1. Germline lookup yields CDR1 SGHKS and CDR2 YYEKEE (reference sequence). V shed 0 bases, J shed 4 bases, and the junction held 3 bases outside the gene matches. This CDR3 comprises 14 residues. In DNA, the CDR3 is TGTGCCAGCAGCTTGGGACAGGGGTCGTACGAGCAGTACTTC. It specifies CASSLGQGSYEQYF.

This chain links TRBV6-5 with TRBJ2-5; D may be TRBD2 (5 bases). The CDR3 is 12 residues long. Germline-derived CDR1 and CDR2 are MNHEY and SVGAGI. With 6 bases removed from V and 5 bases from J, the gap between germline ends came to 10 bases. CDR3 loop: CASRLGGETQYF. The DNA of the CDR3 is TGTGCCAGCAGGCTAGGCGGGGAGACCCAGTACTTC.

This rearrangement joins TRBV27 to TRBJ2-3, with TRBD2 identical over 9 bases. V lost 4 bases, J lost 7 bases, and 12 bases stayed unmatched. Looked up from germline, CDR1 is MNHEY and CDR2 is SMNVEV (reference sequence). CDR3 length: 16 amino acids. This CDR3 is CASSSLLTSGRNTQYF. The CDR3 nucleotides read TGTGCCAGCAGTTCCCTACTCACTAGCGGGCGTAATACGCAGTATTTT.

The V and J genes are TRBV18 and TRBJ2-7, with D possibly matching TRBD2 (7 bases). CDR3 length equals 15 residues. Trimming removed 5 bases from V and 2 bases from J, with 16 bases in between. CDR1 is KGHSH and CDR2 is LQKENI in the germline V gene. The CDR3 DNA reads TGTGCCAGCTCAAGGTCGGGGGGCCCAACCTACGAGCAGTACTTC. Translating it yields CASSRSGGPTYEQYF.

The chain is built from TRBV12-3 or TRBV12-4 and TRBJ2-2, with D possibly being TRBD2 (5 bases). CDR3 size: 13 residues. Trimming cost V 11 bases and J 5 bases, with 15 bases left between them. The CDR3 sequence is CASGGGKTGELFF. The CDR3, as DNA: TGTGCCTCAGGTGGAGGAAAAACCGGGGAGCTGTTTTTT.

CDR3 protein: CASSAGTSGRVTQYF. CDR3 sequence (DNA): TGTGCCAGTAGTGCCGGGACTAGCGGGAGGGTGACCCAGTACTTC. The chain has TRBV19 and TRBJ2-5, with 16 bases matching TRBD2. The CDR3 runs to 15 residues. Trimming cost V 5 bases and J 7 bases; bases outside gene matches: 4. From germline, CDR1 is LNHDA and CDR2 SQIVND (reference sequence).

Worth noting for this clone: The same CDR3 can be traced to other DNA sequences in this sample. The chain uses TRBV30 and TRBJ2-7; a weak D match, TRBD1 (6 bases). Germline V gives CDR1 GTSNPN, CDR2 SVGIG (reference sequence). V lost 0 bases and J 2 bases, leaving 11 bases between the germline ends. CDR3 length equals 14 residues. The CDR3 DNA reads TGTGCCTGGAGTGTAGGGGGACCGGCCTACGAGCAGTACTTC. It translates to CAWSVGGPAYEQYF.

In the case of this clone: An end of the junction does not agree with germline; a read error may underlie this. The CDR3 reads CTSSLLLYGELFF. CDR3 coding DNA: TGTACCAGCAGTTTATTACTGTATGGGGAGCTGTTTTTT. V usage is TRBV12-3 or TRBV12-4 and J usage is TRBJ2-2, with D hard to call. The CDR3 runs to 13 residues.

The V call is TRBV6-5, the J call TRBJ1-5; no definite D call. This CDR3 is 12 amino acids long. CDR1 is MNHEY and CDR2 is SVGAGI in the germline V gene. V was pared by 6 bases and J by 9 bases, with 12 bases between. CDR3 residues: CASRLEGGPQHF. The CDR3 DNA sequence: TGTGCCAGCAGGTTGGAGGGCGGGCCCCAGCATTTT.